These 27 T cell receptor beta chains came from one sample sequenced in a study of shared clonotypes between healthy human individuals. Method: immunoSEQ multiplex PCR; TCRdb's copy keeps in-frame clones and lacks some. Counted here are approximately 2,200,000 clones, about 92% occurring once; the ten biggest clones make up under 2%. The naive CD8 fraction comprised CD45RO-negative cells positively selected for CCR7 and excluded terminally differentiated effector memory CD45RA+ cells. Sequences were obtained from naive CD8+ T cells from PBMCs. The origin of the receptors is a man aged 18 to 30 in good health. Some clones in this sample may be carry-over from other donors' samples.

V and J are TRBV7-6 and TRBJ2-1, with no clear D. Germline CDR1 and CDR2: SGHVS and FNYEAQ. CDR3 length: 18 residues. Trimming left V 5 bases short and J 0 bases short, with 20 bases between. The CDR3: CASSQIRTGRYSYNEQFF. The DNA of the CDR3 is TGTGCCAGCAGCCAGATCCGGACGGGTAGGTACTCCTACAATGAGCAGTTCTTC.

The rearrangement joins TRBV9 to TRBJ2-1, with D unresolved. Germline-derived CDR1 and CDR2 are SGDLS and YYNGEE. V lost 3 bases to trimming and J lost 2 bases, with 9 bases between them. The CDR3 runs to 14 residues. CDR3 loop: CASSASDTYNEQFF. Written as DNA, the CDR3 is TGTGCCAGCAGCGCCTCAGACACCTACAATGAGCAGTTCTTC. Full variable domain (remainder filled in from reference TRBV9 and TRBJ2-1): DSGVTQTPKHLITATGQRVTLRCSPRSGDLSVYWYQQSLDQGLQFLIQYYNGEERAKGNILERFSAQQFPDLHSELNLSSLELGDSALYFCASSASDTYNEQFFGPGTRLTVL.

The CDR3 sequence: CASSSDDVLGYGYTF. CDR3 DNA sequence: TGTGCCAGCAGTTCCGACGACGTCTTGGGCTATGGCTACACCTTC. This chain joins TRBV28 and TRBJ1-2; D unresolved. V gave up 4 bases and J gave up 4 bases, with 16 bases separating them. Germline CDR1 and CDR2: MDHEN and SYDVKM. The CDR3 has 15 amino acids.

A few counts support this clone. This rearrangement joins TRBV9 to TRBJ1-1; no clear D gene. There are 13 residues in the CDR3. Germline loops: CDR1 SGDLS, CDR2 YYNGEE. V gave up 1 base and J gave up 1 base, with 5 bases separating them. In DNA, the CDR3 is TGTGCCAGCAGCGTAAGGAGGAACACTGAAGCTTTCTTT. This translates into CASSVRRNTEAFF.

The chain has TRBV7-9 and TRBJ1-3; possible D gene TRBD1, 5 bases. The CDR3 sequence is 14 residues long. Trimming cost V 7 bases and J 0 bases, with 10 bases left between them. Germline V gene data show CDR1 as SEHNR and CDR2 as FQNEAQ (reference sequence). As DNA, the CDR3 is TGTGCCAGCATTAGGGGTTCCTCTGGAAACACCATATATTTT. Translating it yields CASIRGSSGNTIYF. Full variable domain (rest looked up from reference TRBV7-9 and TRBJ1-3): DTGVSQNPRHKITKRGQNVTFRCDPISEHNRLYWYRQTLGQGPEFLTYFQNEAQLEKSRLLSDRFSAERPKGSFSTLEIQRTEQGDSAMYLCASIRGSSGNTIYFGEGSWLTVV.

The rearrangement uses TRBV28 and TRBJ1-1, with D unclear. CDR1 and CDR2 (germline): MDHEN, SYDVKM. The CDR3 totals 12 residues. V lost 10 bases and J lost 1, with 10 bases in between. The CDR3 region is CATLKSNTEAFF. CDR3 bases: TGTGCCACCCTTAAATCGAACACTGAAGCTTTCTTT.

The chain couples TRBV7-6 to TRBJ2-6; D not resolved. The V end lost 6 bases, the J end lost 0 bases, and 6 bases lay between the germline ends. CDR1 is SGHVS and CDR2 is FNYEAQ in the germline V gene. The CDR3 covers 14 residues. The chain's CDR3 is CASSFSSGANVLTF. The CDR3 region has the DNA TGTGCCAGCAGTTTCAGCTCTGGGGCCAACGTCCTGACTTTC.

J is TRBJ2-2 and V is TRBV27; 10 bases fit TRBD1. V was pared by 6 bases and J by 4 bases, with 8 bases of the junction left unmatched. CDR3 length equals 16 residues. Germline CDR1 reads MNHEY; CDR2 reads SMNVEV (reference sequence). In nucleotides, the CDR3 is TGTGCCAGCAGCACACGGACAGGGGGTCTCACCGGGGAGCTGTTTTTT. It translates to CASSTRTGGLTGELFF.

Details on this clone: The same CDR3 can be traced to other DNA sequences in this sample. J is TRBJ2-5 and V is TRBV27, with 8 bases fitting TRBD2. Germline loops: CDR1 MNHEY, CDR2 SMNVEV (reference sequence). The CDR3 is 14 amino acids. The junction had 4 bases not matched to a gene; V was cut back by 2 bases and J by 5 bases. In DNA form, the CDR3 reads TGTGCCAGCAGTTTACGGGGGGGCGGTGAGACCCAGTACTTC. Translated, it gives CASSLRGGGETQYF.

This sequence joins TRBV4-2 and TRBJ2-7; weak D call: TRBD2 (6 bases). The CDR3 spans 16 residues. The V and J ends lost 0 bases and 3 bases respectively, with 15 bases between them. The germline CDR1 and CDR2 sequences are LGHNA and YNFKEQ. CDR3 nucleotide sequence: TGTGCCAGCAGCCAAGAATTAGTTACTAGCTACTACGAGCAGTACTTC. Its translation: CASSQELVTSYYEQYF.

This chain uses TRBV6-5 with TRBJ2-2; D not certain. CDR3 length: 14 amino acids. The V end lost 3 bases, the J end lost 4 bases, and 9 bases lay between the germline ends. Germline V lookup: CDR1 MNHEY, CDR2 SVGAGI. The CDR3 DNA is TGTGCCAGCAGTTATATCCCGGGCACCGGGGAGCTGTTTTTT. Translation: CASSYIPGTGELFF.

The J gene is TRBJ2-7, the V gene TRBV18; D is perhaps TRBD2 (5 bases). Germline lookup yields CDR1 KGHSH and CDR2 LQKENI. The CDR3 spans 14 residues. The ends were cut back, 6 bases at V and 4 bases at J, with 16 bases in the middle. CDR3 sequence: CASSPSSEKYEQYF. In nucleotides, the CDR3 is TGTGCCAGCTCCCCGAGTAGCGAGAAGTACGAGCAGTACTTC.

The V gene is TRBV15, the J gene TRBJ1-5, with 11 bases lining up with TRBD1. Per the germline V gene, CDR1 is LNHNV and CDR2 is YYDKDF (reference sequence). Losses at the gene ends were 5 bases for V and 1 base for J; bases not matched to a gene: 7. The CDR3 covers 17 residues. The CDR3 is CATSAFRDRGSNQPQHF. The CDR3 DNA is TGTGCCACCAGCGCCTTCCGGGACAGGGGGAGCAATCAGCCCCAGCATTTT.

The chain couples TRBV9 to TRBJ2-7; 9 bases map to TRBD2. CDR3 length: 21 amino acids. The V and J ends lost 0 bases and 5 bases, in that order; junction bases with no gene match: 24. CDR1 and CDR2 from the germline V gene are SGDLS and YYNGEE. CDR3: CASSVAPIPPISGRVVNEQYF. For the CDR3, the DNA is TGTGCCAGCAGCGTAGCCCCCATCCCACCAATTAGCGGGAGAGTTGTCAACGAGCAGTACTTC. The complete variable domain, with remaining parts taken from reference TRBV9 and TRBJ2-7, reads DSGVTQTPKHLITATGQRVTLRCSPRSGDLSVYWYQQSLDQGLQFLIQYYNGEERAKGNILERFSAQQFPDLHSELNLSSLELGDSALYFCASSVAPIPPISGRVVNEQYFGPGTRLTVT.

CDR3 sequence reads: CASSLVAAGSEKLFF. In DNA form, the CDR3 reads TGTGCCAGCAGCTTAGTTGCGGCAGGGTCTGAAAAACTGTTTTTT. The chain carries TRBV7-9 and TRBJ1-4; weak D call: TRBD1 (5 bases). CDR1 and CDR2 from the germline V gene are SEHNR and FQNEAQ (reference sequence). Trimming removed 1 base at V and 7 bases at J, with 13 bases between. The CDR3 totals 15 residues.

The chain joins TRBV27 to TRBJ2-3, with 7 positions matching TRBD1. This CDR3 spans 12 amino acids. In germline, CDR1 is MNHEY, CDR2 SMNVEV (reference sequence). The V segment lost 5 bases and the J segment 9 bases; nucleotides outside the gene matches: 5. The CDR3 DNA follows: TGTGCCAGCAGTCCCCAGGGGGACACGCAGTATTTT. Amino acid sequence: CASSPQGDTQYF.

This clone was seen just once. The CDR3 region is CASSQASSSYEQYF. The CDR3 coding sequence is TGCGCCAGCAGCCAAGCATCAAGCTCCTACGAGCAGTACTTC. This chain links TRBV4-3 with TRBJ2-7; no definite D call. Germline CDR1 reads LGHNA; CDR2 reads YSLEER. V lost 1 base and J lost 0, with 7 bases in between. The CDR3 has 14 residues.

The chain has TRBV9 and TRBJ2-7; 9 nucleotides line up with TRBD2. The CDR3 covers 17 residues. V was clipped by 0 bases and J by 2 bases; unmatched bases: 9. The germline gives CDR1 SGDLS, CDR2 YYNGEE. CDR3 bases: TGTGCCAGCAGCGTAGATGCTAGCGGGGCAGTAGCCTACGAGCAGTACTTC. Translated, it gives CASSVDASGAVAYEQYF.

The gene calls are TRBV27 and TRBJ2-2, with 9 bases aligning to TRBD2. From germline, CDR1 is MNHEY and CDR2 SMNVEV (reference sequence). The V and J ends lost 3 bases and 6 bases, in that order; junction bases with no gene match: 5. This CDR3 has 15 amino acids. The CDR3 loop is CASSLVAGGPGELFF. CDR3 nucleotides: TGTGCCAGCAGTTTGGTTGCGGGAGGGCCCGGGGAGCTGTTTTTT.

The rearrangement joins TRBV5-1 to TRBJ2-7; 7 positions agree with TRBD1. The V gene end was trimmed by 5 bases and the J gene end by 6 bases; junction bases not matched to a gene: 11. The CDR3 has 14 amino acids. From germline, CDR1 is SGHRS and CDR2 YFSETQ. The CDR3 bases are TGCGCCAGCAGAACTGGCAGGGGGAACGCCGAGCAGTACTTC. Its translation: CASRTGRGNAEQYF.

The DNA of the CDR3 is TGTGCCAGCAGCCCTCCGACCTACGAGCAGTACTTC. This encodes CASSPPTYEQYF. The chain recombines TRBV7-2 with TRBJ2-7, with no clear D. V was cut by 5 bases and J by 2 bases, with 7 bases left in between. This CDR3 spans 12 amino acids. Per germline, CDR1 SGHTA and CDR2 FQGNSA.

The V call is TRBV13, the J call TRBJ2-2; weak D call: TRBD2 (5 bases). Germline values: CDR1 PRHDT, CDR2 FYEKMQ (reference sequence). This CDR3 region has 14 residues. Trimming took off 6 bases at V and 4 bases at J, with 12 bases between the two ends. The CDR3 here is CASSPGETTGELFF. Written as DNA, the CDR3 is TGTGCCAGCAGTCCCGGGGAGACCACCGGGGAGCTGTTTTTT.

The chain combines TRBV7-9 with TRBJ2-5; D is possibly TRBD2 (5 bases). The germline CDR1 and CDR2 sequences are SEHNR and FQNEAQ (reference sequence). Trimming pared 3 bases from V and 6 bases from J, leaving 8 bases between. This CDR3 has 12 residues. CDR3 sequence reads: CASSFTGKTQYF. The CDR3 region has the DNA TGTGCCAGCAGCTTTACGGGGAAGACCCAGTACTTC.

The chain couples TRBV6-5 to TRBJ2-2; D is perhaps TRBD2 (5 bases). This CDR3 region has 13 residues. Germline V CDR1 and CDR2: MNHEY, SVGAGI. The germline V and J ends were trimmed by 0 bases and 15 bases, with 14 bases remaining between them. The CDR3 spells CASSYSEAPELFF. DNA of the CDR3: TGTGCCAGCAGTTACTCGGAGGCCCCCGAATTGTTTTTT.

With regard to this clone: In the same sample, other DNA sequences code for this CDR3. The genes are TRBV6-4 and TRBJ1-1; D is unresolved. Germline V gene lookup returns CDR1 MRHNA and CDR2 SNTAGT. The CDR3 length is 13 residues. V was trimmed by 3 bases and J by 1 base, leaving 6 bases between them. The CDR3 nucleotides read TGTGCCAGCAGTGATAGGGCGAACACTGAAGCTTTCTTT. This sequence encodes CASSDRANTEAFF.

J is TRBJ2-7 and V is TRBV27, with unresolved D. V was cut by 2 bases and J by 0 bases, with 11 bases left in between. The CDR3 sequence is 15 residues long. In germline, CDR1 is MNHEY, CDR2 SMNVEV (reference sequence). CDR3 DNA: TGTGCCAGCAGTTTAGACTTCTCACCCTCCTACGAGCAGTACTTC. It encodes CASSLDFSPSYEQYF.

CDR3 protein: CASSTSPGTGSYEQYF. CDR3 DNA sequence: TGTGCCAGCAGCACCTCCCCCGGGACAGGGTCCTACGAGCAGTACTTC. The chain couples TRBV9 to TRBJ2-7; 9 nucleotides line up with TRBD1. Germline CDR1 and CDR2: SGDLS and YYNGEE. CDR3 length equals 16 residues. V gave up 4 bases and J gave up 1 base; unmatched junction bases: 9.